This T cell receptor (beta chain) is drawn from a study of T-cell reconstitution after alpha-beta-depleted transplantation in children. Unique molecular identifiers were incorporated when the TCRbeta library was constructed. TCRdb used MiXCR to reprocess the PCR reads, holding one entry per CDR3 protein. This table has over 550,000 distinct CDR3 sequences, under 12% appearing once. Losses at the gene ends were 4 bases for V and 5 bases for J; bases not matched to a gene: 10. This CDR3 comprises 16 residues. Germline CDR1 and CDR2: ENHRY and SYGVKD. The chain employs TRBV10-3 and TRBJ2-1, with TRBD2 matching 8 bases. Here the sequenced sample was PBMCs from the stem cell graft donor, taken from the stem cell graft. This TCR derives from a human donor who donated a stem cell graft to a child with acute myeloid leukemia. Written as DNA, the CDR3 is TGTGCCATCAGTGGTCCATCCGGGACTAGAGACAATGAGCAGTTCTTC. It is translated as CAISGPSGTRDNEQFF.